Described below is a single T cell receptor beta chain sequence and its context. The V and J ends lost 0 bases and 0 bases respectively, with 13 bases between them. Germline CDR1 is SGHNT and CDR2 is YYREEE (reference sequence). CDR3 length: 16 amino acids. The sample is drawn from a study of cytomegalovirus exposure and HLA in healthy donors. Primers: 60 Vbeta forward and 13 Jbeta reverse. The data were produced by immunoSEQ multiplex PCR, yet TCRdb's version contains in-frame clones alone and is incomplete. The sample lists about 180,000 clones, roughly 77% seen once, with 1% in the top ten. The rearrangement joins TRBV5-4 to TRBJ2-7; D is perhaps TRBD2 (5 bases). This sequence was found in a woman in her forties or fifties in good health and CMV-seropositive. The sequenced sample consisted of PBMCs. In DNA, the CDR3 is TGTGCCAGCAGCTTGGGAGGGCAGTGGAGCTCCTACGAGCAGTACTTC. Translating gives CASSLGGQWSSYEQYF.